Sequencing of this T cell receptor (beta chain) was carried out in a study of beta chain features in type 1 diabetes (dated by TCRdb to between 2017 and 2018). Concerning the study at large: Mean age, gender distribution, total cell number and subset yield were not different between patients and healthy donors. Naive and central memory subsets were obtained from all 30 or so donors, but regulatory and stem cell-like memory subsets were isolated from only 8 patients and roughly 8 healthy donors. In the study, TCRB repertoires of sorted circulating CD4+ T cell subsets from recently diagnosed type 1 diabetes patients were compared with those of matched healthy donors. A total of roughly 98,000,000 sorted cells were examined across all samples, and a strong correlation was observed between cell number per subset and RNA yield.

General findings and caveats noted by the study authors: Because cDNA was sequenced instead of genomic DNA, highly expressing activated cells could be over-represented, though the groups showed no difference in activation or CD3 levels. Type 1 diabetes patients showed a moderate but significant shortening of TCRB CDR3 length in all four CD4+ subsets. PCR may preferentially amplify shorter templates, but because patient and control samples were amplified and corrected together, any resulting skew would affect both groups equally. Patients with type 1 diabetes made fewer insertions and deleted more nucleotides at VDJ recombination sites, implying thymic rearrangement abnormalities. Because the HLA sub-analyses included only small numbers of individuals, any influence of HLA type on TCRB rearrangement was left unresolved. The naive, central memory and regulatory TCRB repertoires appeared to resemble one another more closely among patients than among healthy donors.

Note on this clone: Its antigen is still unknown. No base qualities exist here, and no much larger clone lies one base off it.

A single peripheral blood draw of around 0.11 L on average was collected from each donor into heparinised tubes. A BD FACSAria II was used to sort naive, central memory, regulatory and stem cell-like memory CD4+ T cells with a panel that included CD45RO, CCR7, CD25, CD127, CD95 and CD27. Purity was above 98% for every sorted population. PBMCs were isolated right away by Lymphoprep density gradient centrifugation and were stained directly, without culture. To minimize batch effects, samples were stained and sorted in pairs, one healthy donor with one patient per experiment. From the cysteine up to the phenylalanine, the CDR3 has a length of 14 residues. Only the CDR3 DNA stays, 42 bases, in frame from base 1. Taken from the germline V gene (reference sequence), the CDR1 and CDR2 loops are GTSNPN and SVGIG. V was cut back by 0 bases and J by 4 bases, leaving a gap of 12 bases between them. The entire isolated RNA was reverse transcribed using the High Capacity cDNA Reverse Transcription Kit, and thus expressed TCRB transcripts were sequenced. Deep immunoSEQ sequencing was applied to naive, central memory and regulatory T cell samples, giving an average of about 3.8 million total reads per sample. Sorted cells were lysed in RLT buffer and RNA was extracted with DNase-treated RNeasy Micro or Mini kits, depending on cell number. To prevent cross-contamination, each cell subset was processed individually, whereas patient and healthy donor samples were processed jointly. The immunoSEQ multiplex PCR was used to amplify TCRB sequences from cDNA, yielding 87-bp fragments that span the CDR3 region. The amplicons were sequenced using the Illumina HiSeq platform. The paper's processing steps were these. Synthetic template baselines were used to correct PCR bias computationally, reads within Hamming distance 2 were collapsed together, and singletons that could not be merged were discarded. Reads were aligned to IMGT to assign V, D and J genes, CDR3 length, and insertions or deletions at six rearrangement sites. Within each subset, clonotype counts were normalized to sorted cell number, and only after that were true diversity and Gini coefficients computed with the tcR R package. The overlap coefficient, calculated on TCRB nucleotide sequences, was used to measure repertoire sharing. Out-of-frame TCRB sequences from naive cells were analyzed to stand in for the pre-selection repertoire. Not all clones reach the TCRdb copy of this immuneACCESS table, which keeps in-frame sequences only. Checked studies attribute under half of the gap to unresolved V genes and leave the rest unexplained. The D gene and trimming were derived from the DNA, and the V and J assignments and clone size from that table. Across this sample there are 250,000 or so clones, with around 68% seen only once. The top ten constitute approximately 0.053% of the sample.

The chain uses TRBV30 and TRBJ2-5; the D gene is perhaps TRBD1, on 6 matching bases. The source is a man between 25 and 39 years old in good health. The specimen was naive CD4+ T cells from blood. The cell subset or site label corresponds to: true naive CD4+ T cells. The nucleotide sequence is TGTGCCTGGAGTGTAGGACAGTGGAGAGAGACCCAGTACTTC. This sequence encodes CAWSVGQWRETQYF. Outside the CDR3, residues come from the reference TRBV30 and TRBJ2-5 proteins, so the full variable domain is: SQTIHQWPATLVQPVGSPLSLECTVEGTSNPNLYWYRQAAGRGLQLLFYSVGIGQISSEVPQNLSASRPQDRQFILSSKKLLLSDSGFYLCAWSVGQWRETQYFGPGTRLLVL.